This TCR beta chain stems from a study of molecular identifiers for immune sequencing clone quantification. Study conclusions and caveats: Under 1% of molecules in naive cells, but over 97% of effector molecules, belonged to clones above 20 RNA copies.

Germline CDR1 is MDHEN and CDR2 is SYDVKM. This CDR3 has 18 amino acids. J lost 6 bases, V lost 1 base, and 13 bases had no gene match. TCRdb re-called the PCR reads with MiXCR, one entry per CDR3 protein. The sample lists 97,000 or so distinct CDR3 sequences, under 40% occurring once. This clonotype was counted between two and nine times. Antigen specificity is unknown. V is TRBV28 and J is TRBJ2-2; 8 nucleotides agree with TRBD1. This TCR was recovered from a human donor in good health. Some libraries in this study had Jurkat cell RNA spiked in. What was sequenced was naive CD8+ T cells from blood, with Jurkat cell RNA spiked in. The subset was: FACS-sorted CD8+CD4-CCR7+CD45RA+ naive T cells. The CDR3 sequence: CASSLSGGGAAFAGELFF. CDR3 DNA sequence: TGTGCCAGCAGTTTATCAGGGGGCGGGGCAGCCTTCGCCGGGGAGCTGTTTTTT.